The clone carrying this TCR beta chain was detected a few times. Its antigen remains unknown. TCRdb used MiXCR to reprocess the reads, holding one entry per CDR3 protein. The sample contains some 920,000 distinct CDR3 sequences, around 32% of which appear only once. The V and J ends lost 1 base and 7 bases, in that order; junction bases with no gene match: 6. Germline V gene data show CDR1 as LGHNA and CDR2 as YSLEER. The CDR3 contains 16 residues. This sample is drawn from a study of T cell repertoires in cytomegalovirus infection. The overall study: TCR beta signatures that were public indicated CMV infection and matching HLA type.

General observations from the study: Summed frequency of shared TCR beta families picked out CMV carriers who also had the relevant HLA.

The sample here was cultured CD8+ T cells from PBMCs, taken from culture after CMV antigen stimulation. The sequence was obtained from a human donor in good health (CMV status not recorded). Some clones in this sample may be carry-over from other donors' samples. J is TRBJ2-1 and V is TRBV4-3, with TRBD1 identical over 11 bases. In DNA, the CDR3 is TGCGCCAGCAGCCAAGGCCGGGGACAGGGGGGGAATGAGCAGTTCTTC. This sequence encodes CASSQGRGQGGNEQFF.